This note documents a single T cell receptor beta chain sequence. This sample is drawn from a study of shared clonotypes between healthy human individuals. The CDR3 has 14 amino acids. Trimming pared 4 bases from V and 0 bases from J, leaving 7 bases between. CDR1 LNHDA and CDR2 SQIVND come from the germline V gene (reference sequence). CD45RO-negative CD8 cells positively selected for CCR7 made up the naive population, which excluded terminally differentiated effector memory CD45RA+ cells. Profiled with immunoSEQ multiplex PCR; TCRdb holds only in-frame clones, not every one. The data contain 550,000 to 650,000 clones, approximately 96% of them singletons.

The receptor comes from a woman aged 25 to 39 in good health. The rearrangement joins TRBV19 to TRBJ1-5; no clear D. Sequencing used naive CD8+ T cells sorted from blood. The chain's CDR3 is CASSRGDSNQPQHF. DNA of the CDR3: TGTGCCAGTAGTAGGGGAGATAGCAATCAGCCCCAGCATTTT.